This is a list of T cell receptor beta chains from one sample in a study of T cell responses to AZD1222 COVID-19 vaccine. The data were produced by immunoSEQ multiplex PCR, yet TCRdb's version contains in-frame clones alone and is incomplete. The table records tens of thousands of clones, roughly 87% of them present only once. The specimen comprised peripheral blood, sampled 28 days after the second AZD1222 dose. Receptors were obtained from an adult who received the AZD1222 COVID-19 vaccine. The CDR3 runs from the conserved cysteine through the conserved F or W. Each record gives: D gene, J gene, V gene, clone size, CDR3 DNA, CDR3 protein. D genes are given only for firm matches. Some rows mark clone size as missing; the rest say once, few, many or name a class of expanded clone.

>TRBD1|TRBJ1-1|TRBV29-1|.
TGCAGCGTTGAAGATCGACAGGGGAGCACTGAAGCTTTCTTT
CSVEDRQGSTEAFF
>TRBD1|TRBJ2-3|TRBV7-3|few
TGTGCCAGCAGCTTAACCTCGGACAGGGGATTCACAGATACGCAGTATTTT
CASSLTSDRGFTDTQYF
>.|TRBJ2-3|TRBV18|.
TGTGCCAGCTCACCAGTGGGAAAAGATACGCAGTATTTT
CASSPVGKDTQYF
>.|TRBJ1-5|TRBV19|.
TGTGCCAGTAGTATACGGATAAGCAATCAGCCCCAGCATTTT
CASSIRISNQPQHF
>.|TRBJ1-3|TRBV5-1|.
TGCGCCAGCAGCTTGGTTGCAGATGGAAACACCATATATTTT
CASSLVADGNTIYF
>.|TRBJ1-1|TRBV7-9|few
TGTGCCAGCAGCTGGGGAACGGCCACTGAAGCTTTCTTT
CASSWGTATEAFF
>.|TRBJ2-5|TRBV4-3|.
TGCGCCAGCAGCACGGGGCATTTACAAGAGACCCAGTACTTC
CASSTGHLQETQYF
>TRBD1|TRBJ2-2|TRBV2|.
TGTGCCAGCAGGAACAGGGGTAACACCGGGGAGCTGTTTTTT
CASRNRGNTGELFF
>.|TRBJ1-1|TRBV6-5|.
TGTGCCAGCAGTTACACGCAGGGTTTAGGCACTGAAGCTTTCTTT
CASSYTQGLGTEAFF
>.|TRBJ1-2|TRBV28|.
TGTGCCAGCCGGTTTGGCAGGGCGAACTATGGCTACACCTTC
CASRFGRANYGYTF
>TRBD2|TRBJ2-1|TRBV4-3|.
TGCGCCAGCAGCCAAGAGGGCGGGGGAGTACTAGCGGGAAGCAATGAGCAGTTCTTC
CASSQEGGGVLAGSNEQFF
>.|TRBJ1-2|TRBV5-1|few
TGCGCCAGCAGCGTACAGGGAATGGAGGGCTATGGCTACACCTTC
CASSVQGMEGYGYTF
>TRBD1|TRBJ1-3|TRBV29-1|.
TGCAGCGTGACAGGGGTTGGAAACACCATATATTTT
CSVTGVGNTIYF
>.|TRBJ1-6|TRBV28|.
TGTGCCAGCAGGGTGGAGGTTTTTAATTCACCCCTCCACTTT
CASRVEVFNSPLHF
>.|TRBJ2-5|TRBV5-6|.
TGTGCCAGCACCGGGGCGAACAGAGGTGTAGAGACCCAGTACTTC
CASTGANRGVETQYF
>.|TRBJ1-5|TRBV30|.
TGTGCCTGGAGTGTGGACGGGGCCCAGCCCCAGCATTTT
CAWSVDGAQPQHF
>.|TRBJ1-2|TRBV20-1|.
TGCACCACGTGGTCGGGTGGCTACACCTTC
CTTWSGGYTF
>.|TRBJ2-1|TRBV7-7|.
TGTGCCAGCAGCCTGGGACATAACTACAATGAGCAGTTCTTC
CASSLGHNYNEQFF
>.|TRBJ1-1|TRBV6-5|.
TGTGCCAGCAGACGGGACGCCGCTAACACTGAAGCTTTCTTT
CASRRDAANTEAFF
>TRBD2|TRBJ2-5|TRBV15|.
TGTGCCACCAGCAGCGGGGGAGGGCTAGGCCAAGAGACCCAGTACTTC
CATSSGGGLGQETQYF
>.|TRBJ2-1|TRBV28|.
TGTGCCAGCAGTTCCGCCGGGTACAATGAGCAGTTCTTC
CASSSAGYNEQFF
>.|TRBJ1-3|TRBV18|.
TGTGCCAGCTCACGTTCTGCTGGAAACACCATATATTTT
CASSRSAGNTIYF
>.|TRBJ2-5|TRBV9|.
TGTGCCAGCAGCGTCGGACCTAGTCGATCCCAGTACTTC
CASSVGPSRSQYF
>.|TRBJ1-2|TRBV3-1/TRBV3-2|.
TGTGCCAGCAGCGGAAGGAGGGGGACCGCTGGCTACACCTTC
CASSGRRGTAGYTF
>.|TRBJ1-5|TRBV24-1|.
TGTGCCACCAGCGGGGGGCTGAATCAGCCCCAGCATTTT
CATSGGLNQPQHF
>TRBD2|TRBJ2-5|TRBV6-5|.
TGTGCCAGCACTCCGACGGGGGGTAGGGAGACCCAGTACTTC
CASTPTGGRETQYF
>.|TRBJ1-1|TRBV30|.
TGTGCCTGGAGGGAGTGGACAGCGCTTAACACTGAAGCTTTCTTT
CAWREWTALNTEAFF
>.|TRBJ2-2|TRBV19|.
TGTGCCAGTAGTATAGGCCGAGGACAGAACACCGGGGAGCTGTTTTTT
CASSIGRGQNTGELFF